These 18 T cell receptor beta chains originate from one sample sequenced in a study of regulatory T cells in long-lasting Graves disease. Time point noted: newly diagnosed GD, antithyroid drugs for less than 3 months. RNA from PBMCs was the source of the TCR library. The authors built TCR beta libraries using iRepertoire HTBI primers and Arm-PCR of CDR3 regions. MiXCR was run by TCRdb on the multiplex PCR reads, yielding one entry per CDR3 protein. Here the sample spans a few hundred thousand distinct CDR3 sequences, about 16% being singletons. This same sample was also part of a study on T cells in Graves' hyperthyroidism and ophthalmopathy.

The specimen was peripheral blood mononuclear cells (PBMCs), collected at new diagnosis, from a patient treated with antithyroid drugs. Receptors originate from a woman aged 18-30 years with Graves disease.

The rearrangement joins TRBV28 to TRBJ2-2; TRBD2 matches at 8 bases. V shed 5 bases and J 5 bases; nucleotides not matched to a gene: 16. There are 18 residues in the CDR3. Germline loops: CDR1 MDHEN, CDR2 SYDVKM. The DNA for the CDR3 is TGTGCCAGCAGTCCCCCTACCCGGCGGGGGGCCCGGACCGGGGAGCTGTTTTTT. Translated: CASSPPTRRGARTGELFF.

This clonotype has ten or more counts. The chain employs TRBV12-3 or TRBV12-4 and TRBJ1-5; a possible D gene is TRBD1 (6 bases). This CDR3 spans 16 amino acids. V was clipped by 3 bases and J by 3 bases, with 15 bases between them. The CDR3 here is CASSFFLGQINQPQHF. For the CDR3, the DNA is TGTGCCAGCAGTTTCTTTCTCGGACAGATCAATCAGCCCCAGCATTTT.

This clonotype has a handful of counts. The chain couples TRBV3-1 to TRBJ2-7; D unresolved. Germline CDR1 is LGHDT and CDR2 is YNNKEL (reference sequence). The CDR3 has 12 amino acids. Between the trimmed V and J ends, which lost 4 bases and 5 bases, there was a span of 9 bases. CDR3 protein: CASSPARHEQYF. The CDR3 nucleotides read TGTGCCAGCAGCCCGGCCCGCCACGAGCAGTACTTC.

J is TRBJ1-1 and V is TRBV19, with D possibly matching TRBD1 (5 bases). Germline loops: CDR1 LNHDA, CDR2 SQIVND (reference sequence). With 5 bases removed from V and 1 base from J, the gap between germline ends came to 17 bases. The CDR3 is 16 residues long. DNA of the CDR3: TGTGCCAGTAGTGACAAGTTTGGCGGGGGGAACACTGAAGCTTTCTTT. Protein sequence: CASSDKFGGGNTEAFF.

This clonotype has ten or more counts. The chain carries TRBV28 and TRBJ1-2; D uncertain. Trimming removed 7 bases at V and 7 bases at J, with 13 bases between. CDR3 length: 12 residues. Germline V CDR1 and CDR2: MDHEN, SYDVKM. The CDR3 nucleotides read TGTGCCAGCAAGGGTCCAGCGGGTGGCTACACCTTC. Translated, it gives CASKGPAGGYTF.

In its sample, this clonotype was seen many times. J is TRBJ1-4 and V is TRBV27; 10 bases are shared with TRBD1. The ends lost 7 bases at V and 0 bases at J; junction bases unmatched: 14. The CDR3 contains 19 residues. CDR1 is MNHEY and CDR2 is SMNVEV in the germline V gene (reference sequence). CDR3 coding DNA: TGTGCCAGCACCCCCGAGTATAGGGACAGGGGCACAACTAATGAAAAACTGTTTTTT. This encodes CASTPEYRDRGTTNEKLFF.

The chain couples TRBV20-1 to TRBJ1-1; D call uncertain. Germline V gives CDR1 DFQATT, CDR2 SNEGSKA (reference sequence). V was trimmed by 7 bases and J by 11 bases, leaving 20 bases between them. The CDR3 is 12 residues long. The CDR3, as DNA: TGCAGTGTTGCAGGAAGCACTTTATCGGCTTTCTTT. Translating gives CSVAGSTLSAFF.

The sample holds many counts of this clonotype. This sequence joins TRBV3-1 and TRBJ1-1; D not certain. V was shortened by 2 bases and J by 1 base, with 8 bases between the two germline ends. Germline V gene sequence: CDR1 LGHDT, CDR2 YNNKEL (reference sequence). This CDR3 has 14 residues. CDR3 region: CASSQSHQNTEAFF. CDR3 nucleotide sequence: TGTGCCAGCAGCCAAAGCCATCAGAACACTGAAGCTTTCTTT.

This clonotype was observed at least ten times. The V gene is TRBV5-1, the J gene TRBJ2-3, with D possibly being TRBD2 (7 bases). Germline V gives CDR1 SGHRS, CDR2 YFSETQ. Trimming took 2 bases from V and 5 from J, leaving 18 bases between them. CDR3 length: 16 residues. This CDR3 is CASSFPLGGAKDTQYF. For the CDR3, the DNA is TGCGCCAGCAGCTTCCCCCTGGGGGGGGCTAAAGATACGCAGTATTTT.

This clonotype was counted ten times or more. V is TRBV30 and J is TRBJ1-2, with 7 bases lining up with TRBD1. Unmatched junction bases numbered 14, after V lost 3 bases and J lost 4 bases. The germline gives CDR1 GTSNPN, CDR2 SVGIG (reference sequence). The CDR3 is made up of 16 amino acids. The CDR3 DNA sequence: TGTGCCTGGAGCCCTGCGACTCGGGACAGCCTCTATGGCTACACCTTC. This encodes CAWSPATRDSLYGYTF.

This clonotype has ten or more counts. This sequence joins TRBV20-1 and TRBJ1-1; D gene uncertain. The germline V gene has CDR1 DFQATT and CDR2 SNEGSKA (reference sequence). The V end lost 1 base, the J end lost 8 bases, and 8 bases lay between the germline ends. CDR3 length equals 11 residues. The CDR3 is CSARVDWEAFF. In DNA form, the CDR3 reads TGCAGTGCTAGAGTAGATTGGGAAGCTTTCTTT.

CDR3 protein: CASRETGLETQYF. The CDR3 DNA reads as TGTGCCAGTAGGGAGACAGGTCTCGAGACCCAGTACTTC. The rearrangement joins TRBV19 to TRBJ2-5; D is possibly TRBD1 (6 bases). This CDR3 has 13 amino acids. From germline, CDR1 is LNHDA and CDR2 SQIVND (reference sequence). V gave up 6 bases and J gave up 5 bases, with 13 bases separating them.

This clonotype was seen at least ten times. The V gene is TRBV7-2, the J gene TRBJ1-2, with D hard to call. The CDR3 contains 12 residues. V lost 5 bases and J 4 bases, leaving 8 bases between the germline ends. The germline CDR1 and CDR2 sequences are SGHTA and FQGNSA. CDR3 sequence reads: CASSPRSYGYTF. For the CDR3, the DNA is TGTGCCAGCAGCCCCCGGAGCTATGGCTACACCTTC.

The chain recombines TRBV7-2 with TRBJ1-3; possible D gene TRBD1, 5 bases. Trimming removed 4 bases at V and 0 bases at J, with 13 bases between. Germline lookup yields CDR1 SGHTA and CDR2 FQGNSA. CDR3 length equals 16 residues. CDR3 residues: CASSYAGRTSGNTIYF. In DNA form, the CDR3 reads TGTGCCAGCAGCTACGCGGGACGGACCTCTGGAAACACCATATATTTT.

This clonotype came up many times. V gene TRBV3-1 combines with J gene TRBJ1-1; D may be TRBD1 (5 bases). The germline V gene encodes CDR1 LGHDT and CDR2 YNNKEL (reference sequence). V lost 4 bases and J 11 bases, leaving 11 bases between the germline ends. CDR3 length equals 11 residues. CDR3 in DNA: TGTGCCAGCAGCCGGGGGGTGTACGCTTTCTTT. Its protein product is CASSRGVYAFF.

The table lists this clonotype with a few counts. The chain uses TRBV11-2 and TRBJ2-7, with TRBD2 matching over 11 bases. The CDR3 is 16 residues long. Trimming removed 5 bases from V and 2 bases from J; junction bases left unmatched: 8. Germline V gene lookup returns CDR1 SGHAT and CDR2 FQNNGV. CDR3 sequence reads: CASSTISGRGAYEQYF. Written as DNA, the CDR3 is TGTGCCAGCAGCACGATTAGCGGGAGGGGTGCCTACGAGCAGTACTTC.

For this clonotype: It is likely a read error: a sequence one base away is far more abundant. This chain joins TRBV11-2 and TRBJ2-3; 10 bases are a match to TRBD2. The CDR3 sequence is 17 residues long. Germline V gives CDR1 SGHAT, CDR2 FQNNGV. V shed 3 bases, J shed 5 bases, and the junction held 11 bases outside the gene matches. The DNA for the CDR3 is TGTGCCAGCAGCTTTAGAGGGAGCGGGGGGGCCGGAGATACGCAGTATTTT. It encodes CASSFRGSGGAGDTQYF.

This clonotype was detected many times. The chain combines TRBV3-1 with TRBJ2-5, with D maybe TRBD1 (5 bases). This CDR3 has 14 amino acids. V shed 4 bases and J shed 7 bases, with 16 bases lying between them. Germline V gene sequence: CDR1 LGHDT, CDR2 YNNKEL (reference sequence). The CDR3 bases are TGTGCCAGCAGCCTATTAACAGGCCAGACGACCCAGTACTTC. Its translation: CASSLLTGQTTQYF.